The 6 T cell receptor beta chains in this list originate from one sample, sequenced in a study of human T cells and chemical hapten exposure. Time point defined: patch test 1, 2 weeks after DPC sensitization. Documented treatment: therapeutic diphenylcyclopropenone sensitization with weekly scalp DPC. From the RACE reads, TCRdb called clonotypes with MiXCR, one entry per CDR3 protein. The table has tens of thousands of distinct CDR3 sequences, over 6% seen once. The sample consisted of whole blood, taken in connection with sensitization to the hapten diphenylcyclopropenone (DPC). These receptors all come from a woman younger than 45 with alopecia areata. Some clones in this sample may be carry-over from other donors' samples.

In DNA form, the CDR3 reads TGTGCCAGCAGTTACTCCCCGGGGAGAAATAATGAAAAACTGTTTTTT. The encoded protein is CASSYSPGRNNEKLFF. The chain recombines TRBV6-5 with TRBJ1-4; D call uncertain. The germline V gene encodes CDR1 MNHEY and CDR2 SVGAGI. The germline V and J ends were trimmed by 0 bases and 4 bases, with 12 bases remaining between them. The CDR3 has 16 amino acids.

This clonotype was counted ten times or more. The chain is built from TRBV7-6 and TRBJ2-3; no clear D gene. The germline V gene encodes CDR1 SGHVS and CDR2 FNYEAQ. V lost 5 bases and J 2 bases, leaving 5 bases between the germline ends. The CDR3 loop spans 12 amino acids. CDR3 sequence reads: CASSPHTDTQYF. In DNA form, the CDR3 reads TGTGCCAGCAGCCCTCACACAGATACGCAGTATTTT.

This clonotype was picked up a small number of times. This chain joins TRBV7-9 and TRBJ1-1, with 10 positions matching TRBD1. The V gene end was trimmed by 1 base and the J gene end by 5 bases; junction bases not matched to a gene: 4. The CDR3 extends over 15 amino acids. Germline V gene sequence: CDR1 SEHNR, CDR2 FQNEAQ (reference sequence). The CDR3 is CASSLGTGGRTEAFF. The DNA of the CDR3 is TGTGCCAGCAGCTTAGGGACAGGGGGAAGAACTGAAGCTTTCTTT.

This clonotype showed up just a few times. The V gene is TRBV5-5, the J gene TRBJ2-7; D possibly corresponds to TRBD1 (6 bases). This CDR3 comprises 14 residues. From germline, CDR1 is SGHKS and CDR2 YYEKEE (reference sequence). V lost 0 bases and J lost 8, with 15 bases in between. This chain's CDR3 is CASSLDGTPSKQYF. As DNA, the CDR3 is TGTGCCAGCAGCTTGGATGGGACACCCTCCAAGCAGTACTTC.

This clonotype was seen only a few times. The rearrangement links TRBV7-8 to TRBJ1-2; 10 nucleotides line up with TRBD1. The germline CDR1 and CDR2 sequences are SGHVS and FQNEAQ. V trimming: 5 bases; J trimming: 0 bases; junction bases outside the gene matches: 12. The CDR3 contains 18 residues. CDR3 sequence (DNA): TGTGCCAGCAGCCAAAAGCCCGGGACAGGGGATTCTAACTATGGCTACACCTTC. Residues: CASSQKPGTGDSNYGYTF.

To note about this clonotype: A much larger clone sits a single nucleotide away, making a read error possible. The chain recombines TRBV7-9 with TRBJ2-1, with 12 bases that match TRBD2. CDR1 and CDR2 from the germline V gene are SEHNR and FQNEAQ (reference sequence). This CDR3 has 16 residues. The CDR3 region is CVSSPGLAGAYNEQFF. As DNA, the CDR3 is TGTGTCAGCAGCCCGGGACTAGCGGGCGCATACAATGAGCAGTTCTTC.